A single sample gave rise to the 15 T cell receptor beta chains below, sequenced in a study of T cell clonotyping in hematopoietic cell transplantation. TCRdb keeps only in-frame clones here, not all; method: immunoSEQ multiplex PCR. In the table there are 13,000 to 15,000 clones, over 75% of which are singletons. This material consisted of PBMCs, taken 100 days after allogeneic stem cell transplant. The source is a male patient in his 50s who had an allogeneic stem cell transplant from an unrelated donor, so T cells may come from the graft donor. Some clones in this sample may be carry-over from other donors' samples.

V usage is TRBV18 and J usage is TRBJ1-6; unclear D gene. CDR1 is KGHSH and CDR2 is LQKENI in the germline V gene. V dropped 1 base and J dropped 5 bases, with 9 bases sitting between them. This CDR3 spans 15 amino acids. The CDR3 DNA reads TGTGCCAGCTCACCACAGGGTTCGGATAATTCACCCCTCCACTTT. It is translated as CASSPQGSDNSPLHF.

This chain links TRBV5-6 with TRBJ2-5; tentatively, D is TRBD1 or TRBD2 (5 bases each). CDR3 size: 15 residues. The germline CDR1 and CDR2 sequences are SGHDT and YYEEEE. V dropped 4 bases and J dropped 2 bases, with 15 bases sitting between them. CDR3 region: CASSQTGTAQETQYF. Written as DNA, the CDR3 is TGTGCCAGCAGCCAGACCGGGACGGCACAAGAGACCCAGTACTTC. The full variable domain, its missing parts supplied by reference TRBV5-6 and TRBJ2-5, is DAGVTQSPTHLIKTRGQQVTLRCSPKSGHDTVSWYQQALGQGPQFIFQYYEEEERQRGNFPDRFSGHQFPNYSSELNVNALLLGDSALYLCASSQTGTAQETQYFGPGTRLLVL.

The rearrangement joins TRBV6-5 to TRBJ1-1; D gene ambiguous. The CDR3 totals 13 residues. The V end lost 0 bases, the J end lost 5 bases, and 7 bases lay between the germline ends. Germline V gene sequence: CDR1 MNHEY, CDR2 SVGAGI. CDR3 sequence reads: CASSYSRVTEAFF. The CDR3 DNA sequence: TGTGCCAGCAGTTACTCCCGGGTTACTGAAGCTTTCTTT.

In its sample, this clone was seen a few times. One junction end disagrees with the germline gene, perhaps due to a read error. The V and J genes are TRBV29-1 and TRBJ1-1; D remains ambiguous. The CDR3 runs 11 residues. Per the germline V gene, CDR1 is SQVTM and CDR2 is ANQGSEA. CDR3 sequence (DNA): TGCAGCGTTTGGGCGGAGACCAACATTAAATTT. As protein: CSVWAETNIKF.

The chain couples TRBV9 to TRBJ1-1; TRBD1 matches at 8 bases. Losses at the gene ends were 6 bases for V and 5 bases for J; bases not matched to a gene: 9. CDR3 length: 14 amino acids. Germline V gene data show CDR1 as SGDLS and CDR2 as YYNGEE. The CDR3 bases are TGTGCCAGCACTCGGGGCAGGGGGCAAACTGAAGCTTTCTTT. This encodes CASTRGRGQTEAFF.

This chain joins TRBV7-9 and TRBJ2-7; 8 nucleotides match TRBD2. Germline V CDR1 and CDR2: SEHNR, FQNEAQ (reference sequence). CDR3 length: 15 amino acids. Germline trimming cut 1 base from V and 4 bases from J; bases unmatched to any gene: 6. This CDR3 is CASSLGGTRGYEQYF. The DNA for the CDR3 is TGTGCCAGCAGCTTAGGAGGGACTAGAGGTTACGAGCAGTACTTC.

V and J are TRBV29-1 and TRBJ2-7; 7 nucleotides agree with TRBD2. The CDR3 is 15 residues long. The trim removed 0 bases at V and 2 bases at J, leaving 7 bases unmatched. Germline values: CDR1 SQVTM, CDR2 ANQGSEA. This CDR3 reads CSVEDSTSQTYEQYF. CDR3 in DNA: TGCAGCGTTGAAGATTCGACTAGCCAGACCTACGAGCAGTACTTC.

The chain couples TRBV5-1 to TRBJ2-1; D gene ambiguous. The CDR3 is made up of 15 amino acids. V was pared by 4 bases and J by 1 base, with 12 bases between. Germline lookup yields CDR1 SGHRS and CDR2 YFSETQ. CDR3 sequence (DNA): TGCGCCAGCAGCGAAGACATGACTTCCTACAATGAGCAGTTCTTC. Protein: CASSEDMTSYNEQFF.

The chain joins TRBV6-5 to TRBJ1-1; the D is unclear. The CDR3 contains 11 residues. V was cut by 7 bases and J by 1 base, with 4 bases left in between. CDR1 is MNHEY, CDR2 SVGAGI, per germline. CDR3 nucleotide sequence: TGTGCCAGCAAGGAGAACACTGAAGCTTTCTTT. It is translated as CASKENTEAFF.

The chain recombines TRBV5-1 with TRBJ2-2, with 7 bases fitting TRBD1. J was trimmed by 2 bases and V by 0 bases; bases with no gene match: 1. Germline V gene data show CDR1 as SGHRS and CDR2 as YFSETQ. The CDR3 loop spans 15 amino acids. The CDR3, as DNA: TGCGCCAGCAGCTTGGGACAGGGAAACACCGGGGAGCTGTTTTTT. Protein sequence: CASSLGQGNTGELFF. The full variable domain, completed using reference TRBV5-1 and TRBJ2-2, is KAGVTQTPRYLIKTRGQQVTLSCSPISGHRSVSWYQQTPGQGLQFLFEYFSETQRNKGNFPGRFSGRQFSNSRSEMNVSTLELGDSALYLCASSLGQGNTGELFFGEGSRLTVL.

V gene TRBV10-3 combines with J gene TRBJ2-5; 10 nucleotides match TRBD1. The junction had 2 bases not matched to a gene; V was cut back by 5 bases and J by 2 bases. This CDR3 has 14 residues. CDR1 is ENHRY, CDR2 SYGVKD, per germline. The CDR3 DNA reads TGTGCCATCAGTATGGACAGGGGGCAAGAGACCCAGTACTTC. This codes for CAISMDRGQETQYF.

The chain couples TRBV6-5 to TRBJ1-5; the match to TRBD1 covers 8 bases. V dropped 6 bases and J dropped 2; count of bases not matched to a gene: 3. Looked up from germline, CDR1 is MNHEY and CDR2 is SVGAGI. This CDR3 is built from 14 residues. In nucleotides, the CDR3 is TGTGCCAGCAGGACAGGGGTAGGCAATCAGCCCCAGCATTTT. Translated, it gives CASRTGVGNQPQHF.

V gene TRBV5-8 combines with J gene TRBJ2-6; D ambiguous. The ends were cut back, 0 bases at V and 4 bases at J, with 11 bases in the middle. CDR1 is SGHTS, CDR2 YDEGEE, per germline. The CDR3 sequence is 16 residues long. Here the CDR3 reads CASSLVLTRGANVLTF. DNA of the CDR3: TGTGCCAGCAGCTTGGTGCTGACCAGAGGGGCCAACGTCCTGACTTTC.

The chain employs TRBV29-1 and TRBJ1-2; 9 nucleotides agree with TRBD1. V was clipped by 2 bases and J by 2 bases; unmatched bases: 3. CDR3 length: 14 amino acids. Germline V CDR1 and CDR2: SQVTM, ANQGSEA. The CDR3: CSVETGTGNYGYTF. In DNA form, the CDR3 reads TGCAGCGTTGAAACCGGGACAGGGAACTATGGCTACACCTTC.

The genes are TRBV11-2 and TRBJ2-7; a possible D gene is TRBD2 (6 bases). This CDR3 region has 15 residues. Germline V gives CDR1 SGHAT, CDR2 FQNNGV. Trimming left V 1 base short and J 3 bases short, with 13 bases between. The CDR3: CASSLATRSVYEQYF. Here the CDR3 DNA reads TGTGCCAGCAGCTTAGCGACTAGATCCGTCTACGAGCAGTACTTC.